Below, 3 T cell receptor beta chains from the same sample are listed, as sequenced in a study of shared clonotypes between healthy human individuals. The assay was immunoSEQ multiplex PCR, and TCRdb's table has in-frame clones only and misses some. This repertoire shows some 550,000 clones, roughly 97% found once; its top ten account for 0.057%. Sequenced sample: naive CD4+ T cells sorted from blood. Subset in this sample: CD45RA+ positively selected. These receptors all come from a woman under 40 in good health.

The rearrangement uses TRBV6-6 and TRBJ2-2; 9 positions agree with TRBD2. Germline CDR1 MNHNY, CDR2 SVGAGI (reference sequence). The CDR3 loop spans 15 amino acids. V was pared by 4 bases and J by 5 bases, with 5 bases of the junction left unmatched. CDR3 coding DNA: TGTGCCAGCAGTTTAGCGGGAGTGGGGACCGGGGAGCTGTTTTTT. Translated, it gives CASSLAGVGTGELFF.

Of note for this clone: An end of the junction does not agree with germline; a read error may underlie this. The chain recombines TRBV6-5 with TRBJ2-7; the D gene could be TRBD1 or TRBD2 (5 bases each). CDR1 MNHEY and CDR2 SVGAGI come from the germline V gene. CDR3 length equals 15 residues. Written as DNA, the CDR3 is TGTGCCAGCAGTGACTCCCGGCAGGGAGCCTACGAGCAGTACTTC. This translates into CASSDSRQGAYEQYF.

This chain joins TRBV28 and TRBJ2-3, with unresolved D. This CDR3 region has 13 residues. V lost 8 bases and J lost 6, with 15 bases in between. The germline gives CDR1 MDHEN, CDR2 SYDVKM. This CDR3 is CASLAGLRDTQYF. In DNA, the CDR3 is TGTGCCAGCCTGGCCGGGTTAAGGGATACGCAGTATTTT.